This T cell receptor (beta chain) was profiled in a study of blood T cells in healthy people across ages. From germline, CDR1 is MDHEN and CDR2 SYDVKM. Losses at the gene ends were 4 bases for V and 0 bases for J; bases not matched to a gene: 1. CDR3 size: 14 residues. Regarding the study as a whole: A roughly linear fall in TCR beta diversity per million T cells was seen with increasing age. Whereas aged donors had fewer naive CD4+ cells, long-lived donors had more of them and higher diversity.

A remark on this clonotype: The antigen is not known.

A second roughly 6 to 11 cycle PCR used barcoded and J-beta primers. TCRdb called the 5' RACE reads again in MiXCR, with one record for every CDR3 protein. The sample includes 1.6 million or so distinct CDR3 sequences, about 35% of them seen just once. The chain has TRBV28 and TRBJ2-3, with 7 bases that match TRBD1. Sequences were obtained from blood. This receptor was obtained from a woman younger than 45 in good health. The CDR3 sequence is CASSWDSSTDTQYF. The CDR3 DNA follows: TGTGCCAGCAGTTGGGACAGTAGCACAGATACGCAGTATTTT.